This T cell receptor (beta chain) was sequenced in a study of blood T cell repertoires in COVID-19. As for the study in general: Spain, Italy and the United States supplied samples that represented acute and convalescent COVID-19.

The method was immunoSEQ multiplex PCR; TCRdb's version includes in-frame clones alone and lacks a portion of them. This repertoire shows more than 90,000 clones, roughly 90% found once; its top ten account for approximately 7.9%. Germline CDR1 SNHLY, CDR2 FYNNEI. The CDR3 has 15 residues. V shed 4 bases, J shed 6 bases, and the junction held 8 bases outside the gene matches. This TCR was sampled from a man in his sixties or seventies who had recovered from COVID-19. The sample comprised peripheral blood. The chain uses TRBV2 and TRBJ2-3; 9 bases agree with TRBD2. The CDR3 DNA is TGTGCCAGCAGTGCGGTGCGGGGGGGTTTTGATACGCAGTATTTT. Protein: CASSAVRGGFDTQYF.